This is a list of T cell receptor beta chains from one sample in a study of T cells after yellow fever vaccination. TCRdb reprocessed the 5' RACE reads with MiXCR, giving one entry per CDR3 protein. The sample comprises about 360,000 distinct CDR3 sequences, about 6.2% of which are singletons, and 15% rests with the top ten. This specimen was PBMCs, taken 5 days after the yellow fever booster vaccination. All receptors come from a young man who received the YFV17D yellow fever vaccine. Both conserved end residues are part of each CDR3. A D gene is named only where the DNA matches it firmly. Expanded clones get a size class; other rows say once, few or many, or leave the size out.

CDR3: CASSYSVTGSTDTQYF
DNA: TGTGCCAGCAGTTACTCCGTGACGGGAAGCACAGATACGCAGTATTTT
size: few
D: NA
J: TRBJ2-3
V: TRBV6-5

CDR3: CASSSNRGNYGYTF
DNA: TGTGCCAGCAGCTCAAACAGGGGTAACTATGGCTACACCTTC
size: many
D: TRBD1
J: TRBJ1-2
V: TRBV7-9

CDR3: CSARDGTAAGPQHF
DNA: TGCAGTGCTAGAGATGGGACAGCCGCCGGGCCCCAGCATTTT
size: few
D: TRBD1
J: TRBJ1-5
V: TRBV20-1

CDR3: CASSPVGLAKNIQYF
DNA: TGTGCCAGCTCACCGGTCGGATTAGCCAAAAACATTCAGTACTTC
size: NA
D: NA
J: TRBJ2-4
V: TRBV18

CDR3: CASSPSVMNTEAFF
DNA: TGCGCCAGCAGCCCTTCAGTGATGAACACTGAAGCTTTCTTT
size: NA
D: NA
J: TRBJ1-1
V: TRBV5-1

CDR3: CASSLVGGGTDTQYF
DNA: TGTGCCAGCAGCTTAGTTGGCGGAGGCACAGATACGCAGTATTTT
size: many
D: NA
J: TRBJ2-3
V: TRBV7-2

CDR3: CAWKSQSSGNTIYF
DNA: TGTGCCTGGAAATCCCAGAGCTCTGGAAACACCATATATTTT
size: many
D: NA
J: TRBJ1-3
V: TRBV30

CDR3: CASSFRVVTEAFF
DNA: TGTGCCAGCAGTTTCAGGGTTGTCACTGAAGCTTTCTTT
size: NA
D: NA
J: TRBJ1-1
V: TRBV12-3/TRBV12-4

CDR3: CASSPGTPGGGYGYTF
DNA: TGTGCCAGCTCACCAGGGACACCCGGAGGCGGGTATGGCTACACCTTC
size: few
D: NA
J: TRBJ1-2
V: TRBV18

CDR3: CSAGPGETQYF
DNA: TGCAGTGCTGGCCCGGGCGAGACCCAGTACTTC
size: many
D: NA
J: TRBJ2-5
V: TRBV20-1